This entry features one T cell receptor beta chain sequence. Its antigen is not yet known. Qualities for individual bases were not recorded, and no much larger clone is one base off. The sample belongs to a study of T cell changes during pregnancy in multiple sclerosis (dated by TCRdb to about 2019). With respect to the entire study: In women with multiple sclerosis, the researchers looked at how the T cell repertoire shifted as pregnancy progressed.

The receptor library was made with the immunoSEQ multiplex PCR assay. TCRdb provides this immuneACCESS table in a form limited to in-frame rearrangements. Some clones are lacking; in checked studies, under half of them reflect an unresolved V gene, and why the rest are absent is not known. Here the sample has 26,000 or so clones; roughly 89% occur a single time. The ten biggest clones cover around a sixth of the sample. Including the terminal cysteine and phenylalanine, the CDR3 comprises 15 residues. Of all the DNA, just the CDR3 is kept, 45 bases in frame from base 1. V loses 3 bases at its end and J loses 1 base; junction bases beyond the gene matches: 3. CDR1 and CDR2 are drawn from the germline V gene: MDHEN, SYDVKM.

The source was CD8+ T cells from peripheral blood mononuclear cells, collected in the second trimester of pregnancy. The clonotype was recovered from a female donor with multiple sclerosis, enrolled in a pregnancy study. The rearrangement joined TRBV28 to TRBJ1-1; 9 central bases correspond to TRBD1. The CDR3 in this case is CASSLDRGSNTEAFF. Read as DNA, the sequence is TGTGCCAGCAGTTTGGACAGGGGCTCGAACACTGAAGCTTTCTTT.